The sequence of this TCR beta chain was determined in a study of beta chain bispecific antibodies for T cell cancers. Overall study: Healthy donor T cells cocultured with leukemia lines and bispecific antibodies.

The V segment lost 4 bases and the J segment 0 bases; nucleotides outside the gene matches: 11. Germline V gene data show CDR1 as SQVTM and CDR2 as ANQGSEA. The CDR3 runs 16 residues. Each CDR3 protein is one row after TCRdb ran MiXCR on the 5' RACE reads. The data contain about 18,000 distinct CDR3 sequences, roughly 1.9% of them singletons. Study observations and caveats: The anti-TRBV5-5 antibody also binds TRBV5-6, a similar gene. Most targeted TRBV signal came from the leukemia cell line cells, not normal T cells.

This clonotype was observed a few times. Its antigen is undetermined. Expansion lasted two to four days, with either anti-CD3 antibody OKT3 or CD3/CD28 beads. Culture medium contained IL-2 at 80 to 100 IU/ml and IL-7 at about 4.6 ng/ml. Bispecific antibody was added to 50,000 or so normal T cells and 50,000 or so target cells. The TCR originated in a human donor in good health. Some clones in this sample may be carry-over from other donors' samples. Sample: healthy donor T cells cultured with leukemia cells. The J gene is TRBJ1-2, the V gene TRBV29-1, with 7 bases fitting TRBD1. In DNA, the CDR3 is TGCAGCGTTGTCATCCGGGAGGGACAGACTAACTATGGCTACACCTTC. It codes for CSVVIREGQTNYGYTF.